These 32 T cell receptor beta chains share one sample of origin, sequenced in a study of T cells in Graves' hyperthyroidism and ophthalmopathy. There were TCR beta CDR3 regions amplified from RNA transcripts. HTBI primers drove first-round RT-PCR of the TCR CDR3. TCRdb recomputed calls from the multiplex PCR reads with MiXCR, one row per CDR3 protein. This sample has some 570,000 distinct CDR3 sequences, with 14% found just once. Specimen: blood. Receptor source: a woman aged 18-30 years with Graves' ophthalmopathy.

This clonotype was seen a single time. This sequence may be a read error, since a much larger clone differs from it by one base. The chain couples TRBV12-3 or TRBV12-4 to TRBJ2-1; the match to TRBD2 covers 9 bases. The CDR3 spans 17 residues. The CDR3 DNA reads TGTGCCAGCAGCTCTAAGAGGGGACTAGCCCCCTACAATGGGCAGTTCTTC. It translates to CASSSKRGLAPYNGQFF.

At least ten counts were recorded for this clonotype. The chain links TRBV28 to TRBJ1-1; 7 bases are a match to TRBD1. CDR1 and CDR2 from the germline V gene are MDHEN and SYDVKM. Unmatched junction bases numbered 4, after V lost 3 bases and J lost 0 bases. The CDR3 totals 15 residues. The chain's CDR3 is CASSLPGTVNTEAFF. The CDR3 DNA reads TGTGCCAGCAGTTTGCCCGGGACAGTGAACACTGAAGCTTTCTTT.

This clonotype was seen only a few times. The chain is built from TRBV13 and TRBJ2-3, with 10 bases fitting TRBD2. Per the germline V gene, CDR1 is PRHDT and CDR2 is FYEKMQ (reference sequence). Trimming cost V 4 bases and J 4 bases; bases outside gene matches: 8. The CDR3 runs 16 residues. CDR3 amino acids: CASSSFLAGVADTQYF. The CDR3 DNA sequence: TGTGCCAGCAGCTCATTTCTAGCGGGAGTGGCAGATACGCAGTATTTT.

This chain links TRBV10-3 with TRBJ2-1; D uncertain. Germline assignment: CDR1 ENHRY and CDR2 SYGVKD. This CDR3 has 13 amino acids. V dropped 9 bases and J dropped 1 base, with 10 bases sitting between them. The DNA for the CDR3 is TGTGCCATTCAGAAGGCTTCCTACAATGAGCAGTTCTTC. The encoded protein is CAIQKASYNEQFF.

The CDR3 loop is CASSRDVANTGELFF. DNA for the CDR3: TGTGCCAGCAGCAGGGACGTCGCGAACACCGGGGAGCTGTTTTTT. V is TRBV14 and J is TRBJ2-2; D could derive from TRBD1 or TRBD2 (5 bases each). Trimming shortened V by 5 bases and J by 0 bases, and 10 bases separated the two germline ends. The CDR3 consists of 15 residues. Looked up from germline, CDR1 is SGHDN and CDR2 is FVKESK.

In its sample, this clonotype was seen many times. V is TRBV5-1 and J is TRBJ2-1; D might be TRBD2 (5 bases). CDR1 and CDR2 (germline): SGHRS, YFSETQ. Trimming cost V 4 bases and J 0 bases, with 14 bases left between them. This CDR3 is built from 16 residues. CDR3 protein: CASSPRARTSYNEQFF. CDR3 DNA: TGCGCCAGCAGCCCGAGGGCGCGGACCTCCTACAATGAGCAGTTCTTC.

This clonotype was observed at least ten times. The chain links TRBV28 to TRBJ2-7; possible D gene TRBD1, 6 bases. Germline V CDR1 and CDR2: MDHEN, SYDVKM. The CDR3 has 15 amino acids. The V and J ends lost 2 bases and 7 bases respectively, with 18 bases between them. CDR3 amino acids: CASSLPRQGIWEQYF. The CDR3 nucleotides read TGTGCCAGCAGTTTACCCCGGCAGGGGATTTGGGAGCAGTACTTC.

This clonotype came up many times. CDR3 amino acids: CSARDVRGLTNEKLFF. CDR3 nucleotide sequence: TGCAGTGCTAGAGATGTCCGGGGGCTCACTAATGAAAAACTGTTTTTT. The gene calls are TRBV20-1 and TRBJ1-4; TRBD1 might be the D (6 bases). V lost 0 bases and J lost 2, with 13 bases in between. The CDR3 has 16 amino acids. CDR1 DFQATT and CDR2 SNEGSKA come from the germline V gene (reference sequence).

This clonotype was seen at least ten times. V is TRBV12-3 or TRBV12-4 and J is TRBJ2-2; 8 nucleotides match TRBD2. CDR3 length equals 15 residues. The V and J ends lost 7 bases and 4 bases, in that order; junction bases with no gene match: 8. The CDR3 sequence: CASTVGGGFTGELFF. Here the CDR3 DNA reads TGTGCCAGCACCGTCGGGGGGGGCTTCACCGGGGAGCTGTTTTTT.

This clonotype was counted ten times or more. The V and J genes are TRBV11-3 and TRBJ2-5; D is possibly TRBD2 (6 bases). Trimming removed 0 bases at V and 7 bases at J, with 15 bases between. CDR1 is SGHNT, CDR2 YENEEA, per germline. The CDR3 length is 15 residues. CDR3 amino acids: CASSLEPTEAGTQYF. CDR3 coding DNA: TGTGCCAGCAGCTTAGAGCCAACAGAAGCGGGGACCCAGTACTTC.

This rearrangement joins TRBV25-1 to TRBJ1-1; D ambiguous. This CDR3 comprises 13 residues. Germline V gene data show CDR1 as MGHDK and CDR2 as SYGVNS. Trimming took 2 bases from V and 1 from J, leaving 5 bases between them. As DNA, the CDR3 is TGTGCCAGCAGTGAAGACTGGAACACTGAAGCTTTCTTT. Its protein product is CASSEDWNTEAFF.

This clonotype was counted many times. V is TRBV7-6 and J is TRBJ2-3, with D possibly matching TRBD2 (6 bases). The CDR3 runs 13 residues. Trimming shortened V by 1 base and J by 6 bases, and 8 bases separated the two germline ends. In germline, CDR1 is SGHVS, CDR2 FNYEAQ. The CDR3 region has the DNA TGTGCCAGCAGCTTAGGCCGGGGGGATACGCAGTATTTT. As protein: CASSLGRGDTQYF.

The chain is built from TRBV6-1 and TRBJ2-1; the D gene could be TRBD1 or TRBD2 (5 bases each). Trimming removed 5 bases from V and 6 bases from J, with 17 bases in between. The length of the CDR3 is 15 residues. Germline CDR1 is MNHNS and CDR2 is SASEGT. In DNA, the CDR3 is TGTGCCAGCAGTCCGAACCTCGGGGCTGGCAATGAGCAGTTCTTC. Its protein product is CASSPNLGAGNEQFF.

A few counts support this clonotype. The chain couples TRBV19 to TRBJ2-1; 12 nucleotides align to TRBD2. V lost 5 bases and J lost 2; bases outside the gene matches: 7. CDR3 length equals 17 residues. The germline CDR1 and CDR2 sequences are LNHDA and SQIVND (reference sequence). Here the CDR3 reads CASSPGGLAGPYNEQFF. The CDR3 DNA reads TGTGCCAGTAGTCCCGGGGGACTAGCGGGCCCCTACAATGAGCAGTTCTTC.

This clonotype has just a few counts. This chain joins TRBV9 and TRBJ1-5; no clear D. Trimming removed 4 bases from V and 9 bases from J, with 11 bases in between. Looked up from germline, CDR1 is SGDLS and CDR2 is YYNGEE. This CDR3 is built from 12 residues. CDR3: CASSTRGGPQHF. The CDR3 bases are TGTGCCAGCAGCACCCGGGGTGGGCCCCAGCATTTT.

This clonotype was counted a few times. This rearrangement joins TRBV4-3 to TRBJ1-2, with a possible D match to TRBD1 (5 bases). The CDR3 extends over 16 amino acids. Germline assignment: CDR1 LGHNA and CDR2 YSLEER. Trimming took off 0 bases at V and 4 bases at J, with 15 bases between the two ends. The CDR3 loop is CASSQDPARVVYGYTF. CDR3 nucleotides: TGCGCCAGCAGCCAAGACCCCGCCAGGGTGGTCTATGGCTACACCTTC.

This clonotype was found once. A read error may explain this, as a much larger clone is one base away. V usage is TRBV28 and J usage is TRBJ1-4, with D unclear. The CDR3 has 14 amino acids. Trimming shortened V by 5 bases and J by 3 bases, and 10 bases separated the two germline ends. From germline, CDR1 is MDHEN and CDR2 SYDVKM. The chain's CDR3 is CASSNREPNEKLFF. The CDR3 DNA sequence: TGTGCCAGCAGTAACAGAGAGCCTAATGAAAAACTGTTTTTT.

The CDR3 nucleotides are TGCGCCAGCAGCTTGGCCAGAGACAACGGGGTGGACTCCTACAATGAGCAGTTCTTC. Translated, it gives CASSLARDNGVDSYNEQFF. The chain employs TRBV5-1 and TRBJ2-1, with D possibly being TRBD2 (5 bases). Germline V CDR1 and CDR2: SGHRS, YFSETQ. Trimming removed 0 bases from V and 0 bases from J, with 19 bases in between. This CDR3 comprises 19 residues.

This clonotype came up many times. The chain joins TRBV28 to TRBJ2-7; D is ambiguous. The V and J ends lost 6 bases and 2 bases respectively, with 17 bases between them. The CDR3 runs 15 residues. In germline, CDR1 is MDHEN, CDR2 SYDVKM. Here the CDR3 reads CASRTPRIRAYEQYF. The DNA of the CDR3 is TGTGCCAGCAGGACCCCCAGAATAAGGGCCTACGAGCAGTACTTC.

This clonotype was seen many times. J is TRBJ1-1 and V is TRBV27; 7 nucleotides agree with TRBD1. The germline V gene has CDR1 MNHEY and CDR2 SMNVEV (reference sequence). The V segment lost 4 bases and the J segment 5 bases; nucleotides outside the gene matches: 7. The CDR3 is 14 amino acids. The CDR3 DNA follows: TGTGCCAGCAGTTCCCGACAGGGACGAACTGAAGCTTTCTTT. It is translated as CASSSRQGRTEAFF.

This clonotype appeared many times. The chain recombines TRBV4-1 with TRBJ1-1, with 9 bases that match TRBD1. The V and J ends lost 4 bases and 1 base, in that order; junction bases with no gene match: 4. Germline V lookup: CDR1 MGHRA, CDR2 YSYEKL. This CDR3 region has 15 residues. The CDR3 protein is CASSRGTGTNTEAFF. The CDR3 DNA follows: TGCGCCAGCAGCCGAGGGACAGGGACGAACACTGAAGCTTTCTTT.

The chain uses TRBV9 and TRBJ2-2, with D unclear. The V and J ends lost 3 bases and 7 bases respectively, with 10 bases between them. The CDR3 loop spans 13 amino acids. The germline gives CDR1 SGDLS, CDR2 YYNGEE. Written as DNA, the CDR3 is TGTGCCAGCAGCGCCCACGGAGACGGGGAGCTGTTTTTT. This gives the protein CASSAHGDGELFF.

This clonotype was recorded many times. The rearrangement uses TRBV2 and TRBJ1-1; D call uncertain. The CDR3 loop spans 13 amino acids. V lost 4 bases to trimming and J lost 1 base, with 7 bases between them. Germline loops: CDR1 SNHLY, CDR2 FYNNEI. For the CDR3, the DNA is TGTGCCAGCAGTGGCCAGCCGAACACTGAAGCTTTCTTT. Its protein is CASSGQPNTEAFF.

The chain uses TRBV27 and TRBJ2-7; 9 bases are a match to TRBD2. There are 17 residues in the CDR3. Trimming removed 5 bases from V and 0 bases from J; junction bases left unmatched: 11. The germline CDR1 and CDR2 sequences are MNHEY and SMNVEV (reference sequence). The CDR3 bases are TGTGCCAGCAGTCCAAAAGCGGGACTAGCTAGCTCCTACGAGCAGTACTTC. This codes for CASSPKAGLASSYEQYF.

This CDR3 reads CASSQERGLAGGGFQETQYF. The DNA of the CDR3 is TGCGCCAGCAGCCAAGAACGTGGGCTAGCGGGAGGCGGGTTCCAAGAGACCCAGTACTTC. The chain couples TRBV4-1 to TRBJ2-5, with 11 bases aligning to TRBD2. Germline V gives CDR1 MGHRA, CDR2 YSYEKL. The CDR3 has 20 amino acids. The trim removed 0 bases at V and 1 base at J, leaving 13 bases unmatched.

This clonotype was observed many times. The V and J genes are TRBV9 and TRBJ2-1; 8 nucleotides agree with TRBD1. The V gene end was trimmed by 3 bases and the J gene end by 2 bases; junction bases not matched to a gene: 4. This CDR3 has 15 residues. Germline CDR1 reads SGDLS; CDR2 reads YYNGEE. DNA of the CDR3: TGTGCCAGCAGCGCCTACAGGGGGACCTACAATGAGCAGTTCTTC. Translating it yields CASSAYRGTYNEQFF.

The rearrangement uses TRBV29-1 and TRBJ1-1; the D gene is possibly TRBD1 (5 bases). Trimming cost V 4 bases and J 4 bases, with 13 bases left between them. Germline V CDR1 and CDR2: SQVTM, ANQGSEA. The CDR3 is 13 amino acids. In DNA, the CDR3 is TGCAGCGTTGGGTACGGGGGATTCACTGAAGCTTTCTTT. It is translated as CSVGYGGFTEAFF.

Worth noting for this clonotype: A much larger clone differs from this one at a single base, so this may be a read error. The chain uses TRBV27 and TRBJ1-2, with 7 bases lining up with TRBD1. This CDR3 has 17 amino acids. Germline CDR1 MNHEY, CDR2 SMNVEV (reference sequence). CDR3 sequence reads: CASSSLGTALANHGYTF. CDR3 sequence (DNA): TGTGCCAGCAGTTCTCTCGGGACAGCCCTAGCTAACCATGGCTACACCTTC.

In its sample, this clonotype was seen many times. The CDR3 loop reads CASRPDDRGFNQPQHF. The DNA for the CDR3 is TGTGCCAGCAGACCCGATGACAGGGGTTTTAATCAGCCCCAGCATTTT. The chain couples TRBV27 to TRBJ1-5; 8 nucleotides line up with TRBD1. J lost 4 bases, V lost 6 bases, and 11 bases had no gene match. The CDR3 contains 16 residues. CDR1 MNHEY and CDR2 SMNVEV come from the germline V gene (reference sequence).

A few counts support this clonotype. As DNA, the CDR3 is TGCAGTGCTAGAGAGGGTCGGGGAAATCAGCCCCAGCATTTT. Residues: CSAREGRGNQPQHF. The chain links TRBV20-1 to TRBJ1-5; no firm D call. CDR1 and CDR2 from the germline V gene are DFQATT and SNEGSKA (reference sequence). This CDR3 region has 14 residues. V was clipped by 0 bases and J by 4 bases, with 10 bases between them.

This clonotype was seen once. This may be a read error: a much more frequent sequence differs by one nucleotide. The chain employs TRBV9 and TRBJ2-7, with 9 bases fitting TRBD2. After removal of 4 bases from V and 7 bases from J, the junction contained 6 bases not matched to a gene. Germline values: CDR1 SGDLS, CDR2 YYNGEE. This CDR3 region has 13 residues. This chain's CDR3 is CASSMGLASEQYF. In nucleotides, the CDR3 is TGTGCCAGCAGCATGGGACTAGCCAGTGAGCAGTACTTC.

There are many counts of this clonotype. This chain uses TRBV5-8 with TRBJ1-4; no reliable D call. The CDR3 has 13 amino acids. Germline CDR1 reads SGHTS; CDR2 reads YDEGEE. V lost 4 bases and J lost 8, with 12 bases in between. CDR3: CASSLRRIEKLFF. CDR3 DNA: TGTGCCAGCAGCCTGCGCCGGATCGAAAAACTGTTTTTT.